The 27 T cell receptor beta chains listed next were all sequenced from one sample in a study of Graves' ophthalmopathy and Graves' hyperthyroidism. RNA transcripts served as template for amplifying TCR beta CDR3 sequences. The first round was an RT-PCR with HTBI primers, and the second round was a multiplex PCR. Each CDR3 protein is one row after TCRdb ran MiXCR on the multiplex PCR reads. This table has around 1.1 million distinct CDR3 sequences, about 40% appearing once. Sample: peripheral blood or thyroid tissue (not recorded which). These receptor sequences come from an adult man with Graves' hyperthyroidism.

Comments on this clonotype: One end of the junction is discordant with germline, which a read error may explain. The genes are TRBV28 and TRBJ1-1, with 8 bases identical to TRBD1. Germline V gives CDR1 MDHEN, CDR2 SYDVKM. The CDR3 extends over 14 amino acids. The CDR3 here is CASSPTGGGTEASF. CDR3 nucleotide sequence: TGTGCCAGCAGTCCAACAGGGGGGGGCACTGAAGCTTCCTTT.

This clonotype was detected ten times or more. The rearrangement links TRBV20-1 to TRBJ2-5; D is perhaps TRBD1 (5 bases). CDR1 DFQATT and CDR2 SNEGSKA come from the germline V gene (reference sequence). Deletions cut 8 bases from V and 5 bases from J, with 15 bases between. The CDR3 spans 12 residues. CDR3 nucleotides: TGCAGTACAAAAGGACATCGGGAGACCCAGTACTTC. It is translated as CSTKGHRETQYF.

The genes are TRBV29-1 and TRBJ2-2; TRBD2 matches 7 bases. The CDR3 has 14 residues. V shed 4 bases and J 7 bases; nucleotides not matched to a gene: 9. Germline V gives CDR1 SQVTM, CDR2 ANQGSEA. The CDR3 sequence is CSVGGRDVSGELFF. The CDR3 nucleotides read TGCAGCGTTGGGGGGAGGGATGTTAGCGGGGAGCTGTTTTTT.

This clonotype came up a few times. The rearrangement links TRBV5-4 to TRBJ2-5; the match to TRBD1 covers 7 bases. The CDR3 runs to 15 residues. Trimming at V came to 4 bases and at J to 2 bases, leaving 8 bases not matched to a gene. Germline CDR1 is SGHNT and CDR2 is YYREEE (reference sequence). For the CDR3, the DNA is TGTGCCAGCAGCGGACCCCGGGACAGTCAAGAGACCCAGTACTTC. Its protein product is CASSGPRDSQETQYF.

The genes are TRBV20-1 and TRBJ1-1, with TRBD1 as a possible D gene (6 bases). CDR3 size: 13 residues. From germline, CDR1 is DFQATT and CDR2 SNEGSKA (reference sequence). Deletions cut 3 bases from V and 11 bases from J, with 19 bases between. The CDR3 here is CSARLPRDQGAFF. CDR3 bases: TGCAGTGCTAGGCTTCCACGGGATCAGGGGGCTTTCTTT.

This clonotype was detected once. Here the CDR3 DNA reads TGTGCCAGCCAACTCGGGGGGCAGTACTTC. It yields the protein CASQLGGQYF. The genes are TRBV28 and TRBJ2-7; maybe TRBD2 (6 bases). Germline CDR1 reads MDHEN; CDR2 reads SYDVKM. CDR3 length: 10 residues. Between the trimmed V and J ends, which lost 8 bases and 9 bases, there was a span of 11 bases.

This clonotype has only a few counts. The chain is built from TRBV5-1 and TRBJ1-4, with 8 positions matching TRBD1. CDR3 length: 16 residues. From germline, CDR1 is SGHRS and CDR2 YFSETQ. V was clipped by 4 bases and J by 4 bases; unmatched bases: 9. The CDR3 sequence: CASSNTWGQVNEKLFF. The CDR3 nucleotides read TGCGCCAGCAGCAATACCTGGGGACAGGTTAATGAAAAACTGTTTTTT.

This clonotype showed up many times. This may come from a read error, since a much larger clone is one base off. The CDR3 reads CASSSGTGEETQYF. The DNA of the CDR3 is TGTGCCAGCAGCTCCGGGACAGGGGAAGAGACCCAGTACTTC. The chain is built from TRBV13 and TRBJ2-5; 10 bases align to TRBD1. Germline assignment: CDR1 PRHDT and CDR2 FYEKMQ (reference sequence). The ends lost 4 bases at V and 3 bases at J; junction bases unmatched: 2. The length of the CDR3 is 14 residues.

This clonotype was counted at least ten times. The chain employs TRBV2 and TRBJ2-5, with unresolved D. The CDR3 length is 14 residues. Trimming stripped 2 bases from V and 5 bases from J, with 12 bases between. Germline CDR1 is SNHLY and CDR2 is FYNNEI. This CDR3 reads CASSEYTGVETQYF. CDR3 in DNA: TGTGCCAGCAGTGAATATACGGGTGTGGAGACCCAGTACTTC.

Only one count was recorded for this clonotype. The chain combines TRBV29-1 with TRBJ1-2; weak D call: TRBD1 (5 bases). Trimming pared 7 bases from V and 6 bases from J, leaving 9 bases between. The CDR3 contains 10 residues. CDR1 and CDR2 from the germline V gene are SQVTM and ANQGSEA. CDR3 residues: CSAGRDGYTF. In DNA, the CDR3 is TGCAGCGCAGGGCGGGATGGCTACACCTTC.

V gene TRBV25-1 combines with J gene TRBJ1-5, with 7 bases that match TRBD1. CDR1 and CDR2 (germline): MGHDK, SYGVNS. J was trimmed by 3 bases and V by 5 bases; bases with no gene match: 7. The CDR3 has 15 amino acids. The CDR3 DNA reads TGTGCCAGCAGTAAACGGGACAGCCACAATCAGCCCCAGCATTTT. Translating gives CASSKRDSHNQPQHF.

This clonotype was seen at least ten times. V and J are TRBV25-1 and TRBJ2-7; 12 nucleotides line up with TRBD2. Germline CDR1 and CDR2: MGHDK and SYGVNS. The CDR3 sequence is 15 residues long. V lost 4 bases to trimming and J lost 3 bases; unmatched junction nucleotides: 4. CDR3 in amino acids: CASSGLAGANYEQYF. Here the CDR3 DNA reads TGTGCCAGCAGTGGACTAGCGGGGGCTAACTACGAGCAGTACTTC.

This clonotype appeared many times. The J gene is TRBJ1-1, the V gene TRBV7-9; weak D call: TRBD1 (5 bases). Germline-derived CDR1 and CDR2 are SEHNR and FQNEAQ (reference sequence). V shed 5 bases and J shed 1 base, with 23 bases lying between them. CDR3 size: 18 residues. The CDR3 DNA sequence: TGTGCCAGCAGCGCTAAACCGGGGACGGCGGCCGGGAACACTGAAGCTTTCTTT. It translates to CASSAKPGTAAGNTEAFF.

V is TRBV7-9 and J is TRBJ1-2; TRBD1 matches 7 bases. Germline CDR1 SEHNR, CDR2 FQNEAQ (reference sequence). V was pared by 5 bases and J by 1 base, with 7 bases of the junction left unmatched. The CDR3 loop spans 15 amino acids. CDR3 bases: TGTGCCAGCAGCCCAGTGCGGGACAGTAACTATGGCTACACCTTC. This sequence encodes CASSPVRDSNYGYTF.

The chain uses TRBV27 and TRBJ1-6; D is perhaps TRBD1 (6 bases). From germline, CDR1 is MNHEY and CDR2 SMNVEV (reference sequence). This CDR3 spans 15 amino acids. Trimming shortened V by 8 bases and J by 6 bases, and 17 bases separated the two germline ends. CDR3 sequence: CASYPRGARNSPLHF. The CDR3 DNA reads TGTGCCAGCTACCCTAGGGGGGCGCGTAATTCACCCCTCCACTTT.

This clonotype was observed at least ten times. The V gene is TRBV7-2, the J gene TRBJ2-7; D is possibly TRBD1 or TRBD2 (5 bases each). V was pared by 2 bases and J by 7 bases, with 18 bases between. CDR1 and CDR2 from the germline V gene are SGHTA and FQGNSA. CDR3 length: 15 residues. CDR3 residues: CASSLTAGSWGEQYF. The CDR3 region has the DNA TGTGCCAGCAGCTTAACGGCAGGGAGTTGGGGGGAGCAGTACTTC.

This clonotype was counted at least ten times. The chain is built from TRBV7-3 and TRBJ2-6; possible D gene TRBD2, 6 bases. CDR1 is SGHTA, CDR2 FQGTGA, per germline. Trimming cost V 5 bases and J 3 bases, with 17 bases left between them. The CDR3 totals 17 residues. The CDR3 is CASSPLGGGRGANVLTF. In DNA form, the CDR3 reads TGTGCCAGCAGCCCTCTCGGAGGAGGGCGTGGGGCCAACGTCCTGACTTTC.

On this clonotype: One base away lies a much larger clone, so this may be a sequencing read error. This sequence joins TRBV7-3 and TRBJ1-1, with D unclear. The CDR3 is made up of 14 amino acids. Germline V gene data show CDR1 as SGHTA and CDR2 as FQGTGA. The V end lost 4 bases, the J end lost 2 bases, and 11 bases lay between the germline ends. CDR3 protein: CASSSPTDNTEAFF. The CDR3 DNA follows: TGTGCCAGCAGCTCCCCAACAGACAACACTGAAGCTTTCTTT.

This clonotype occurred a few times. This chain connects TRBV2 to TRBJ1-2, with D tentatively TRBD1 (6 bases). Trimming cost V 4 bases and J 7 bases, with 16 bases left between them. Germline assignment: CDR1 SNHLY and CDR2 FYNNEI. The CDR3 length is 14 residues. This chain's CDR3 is CASSVGHLPGGYTF. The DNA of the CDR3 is TGTGCCAGCAGTGTGGGACATCTACCTGGTGGCTACACCTTC. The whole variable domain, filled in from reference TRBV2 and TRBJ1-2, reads EPEVTQTPSHQVTQMGQEVILRCVPISNHLYFYWYRQILGQKVEFLVSFYNNEISEKSEIFDDQFSVERPDGSNFTLKIRSTKLEDSAMYFCASSVGHLPGGYTFGSGTRLTVV.

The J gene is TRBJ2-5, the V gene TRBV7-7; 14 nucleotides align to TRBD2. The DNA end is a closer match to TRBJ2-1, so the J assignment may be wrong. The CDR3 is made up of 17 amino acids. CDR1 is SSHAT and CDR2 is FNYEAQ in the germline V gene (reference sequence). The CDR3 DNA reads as TGTGCCAGCAGCCGACTTGGGGGGACTAGCGGGAGAGGCGGGCAGTTCTTC. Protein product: CASSRLGGTSGRGGQFF.

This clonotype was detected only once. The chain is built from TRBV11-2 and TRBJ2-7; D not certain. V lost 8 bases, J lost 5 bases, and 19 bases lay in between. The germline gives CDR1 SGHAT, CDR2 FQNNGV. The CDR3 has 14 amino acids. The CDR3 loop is CASSAPVRWNEQYF. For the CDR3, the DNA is TGTGCCAGCTCAGCCCCTGTCCGGTGGAACGAGCAGTACTTC.

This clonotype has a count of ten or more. Written as DNA, the CDR3 is TGCAGTGCTAGCGGACGGAACTCTGGGGCCAACGTCCTGACTTTC. Protein sequence: CSASGRNSGANVLTF. J is TRBJ2-6 and V is TRBV20-1; no clear D gene. Trimming stripped 3 bases from V and 0 bases from J, with 9 bases between. Germline V gives CDR1 DFQATT, CDR2 SNEGSKA (reference sequence). The CDR3 length is 15 residues.

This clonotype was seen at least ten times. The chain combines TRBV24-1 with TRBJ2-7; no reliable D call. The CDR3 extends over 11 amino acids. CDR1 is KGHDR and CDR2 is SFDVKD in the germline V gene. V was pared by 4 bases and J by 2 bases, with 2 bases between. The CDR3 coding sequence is TGTGCCACCAGTGACACCTACGAGCAGTACTTC. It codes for CATSDTYEQYF.

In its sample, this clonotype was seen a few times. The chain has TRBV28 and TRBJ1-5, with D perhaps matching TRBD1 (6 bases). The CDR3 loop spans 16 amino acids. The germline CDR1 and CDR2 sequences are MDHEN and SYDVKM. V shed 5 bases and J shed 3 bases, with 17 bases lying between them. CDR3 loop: CASSPAFPGDNQPQHF. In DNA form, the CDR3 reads TGTGCCAGCAGTCCCGCCTTCCCAGGGGACAATCAGCCCCAGCATTTT.

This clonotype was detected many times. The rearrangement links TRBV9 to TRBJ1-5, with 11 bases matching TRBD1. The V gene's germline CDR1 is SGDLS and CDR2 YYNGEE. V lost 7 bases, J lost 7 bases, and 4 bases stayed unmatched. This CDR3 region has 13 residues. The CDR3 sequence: CASSGQGVQPQHF. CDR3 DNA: TGTGCCAGCTCGGGACAGGGGGTACAGCCCCAGCATTTT.

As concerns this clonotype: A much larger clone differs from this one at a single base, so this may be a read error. Here the CDR3 reads CASSYEQANAGELFF. The CDR3 DNA is TGTGCCAGCAGCTACGAACAGGCTAACGCCGGGGAGCTGTTTTTT. This chain uses TRBV7-7 with TRBJ2-2; weak D call: TRBD1 (5 bases). V dropped 4 bases and J dropped 6 bases, with 15 bases sitting between them. CDR1 is SSHAT, CDR2 FNYEAQ, per germline (reference sequence). There are 15 residues in the CDR3. The variable domain in full, completed from reference TRBV7-7 and TRBJ2-2, reads GAGVSQSPRYKVTKRGQDVTLRCDPISSHATLYWYQQALGQGPEFLTYFNYEAQPDKSGLPSDRFSAERPEGSISTLTIQRTEQRDSAMYRCASSYEQANAGELFFGEGSRLTVL.

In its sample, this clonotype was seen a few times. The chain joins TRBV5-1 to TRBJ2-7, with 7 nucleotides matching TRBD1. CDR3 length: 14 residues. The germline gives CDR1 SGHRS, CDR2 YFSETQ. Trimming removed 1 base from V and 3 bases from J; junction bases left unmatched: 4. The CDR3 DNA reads TGCGCCAGCAGCTTGACGGGACAGCTCTACGAGCAGTACTTC. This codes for CASSLTGQLYEQYF.